Each of the 9 T cell receptor beta chains below was sequenced from the same sample in a study of Tregs in tolerant kidney transplant recipients. Clones were read by immunoSEQ multiplex PCR, and TCRdb kept only the in-frame ones, dropping some. Of approximately 43,000 clones in the sample, more than 80% were seen once. Sample: Tregs from blood. The origin of the receptors is a human donor in good health.

The chain uses TRBV7-6 and TRBJ2-3; possible D gene TRBD2, 5 bases. V was trimmed by 0 bases and J by 8 bases, leaving 9 bases between them. The CDR3 length is 13 residues. The germline gives CDR1 SGHVS, CDR2 FNYEAQ. The CDR3 loop is CASSLAGVSTQYF. The CDR3 DNA reads TGTGCCAGCAGCTTAGCGGGAGTTTCTACGCAGTATTTT.

The chain has TRBV6-5 and TRBJ1-1, with 7 positions matching TRBD1. The germline V gene encodes CDR1 MNHEY and CDR2 SVGAGI. V dropped 6 bases and J dropped 1; count of bases not matched to a gene: 5. CDR3 length: 14 amino acids. The CDR3, as DNA: TGTGCCAGCAGGTCCGGGACAGAGAACACTGAAGCTTTCTTT. Protein: CASRSGTENTEAFF.

The chain links TRBV6-1 to TRBJ2-2; D is undetermined. Germline values: CDR1 MNHNS, CDR2 SASEGT. The CDR3 has 19 residues. V was trimmed by 4 bases and J by 0 bases, leaving 21 bases between them. CDR3 DNA: TGTGCCAGCAGTGGTTTTCGTTGGCTCGACGGGCCGAACACCGGGGAGCTGTTTTTT. It specifies CASSGFRWLDGPNTGELFF.

The sample holds one count of this clone. The V call is TRBV5-1, the J call TRBJ2-7; 7 bases map to TRBD2. V gave up 4 bases and J gave up 4 bases; unmatched junction bases: 8. CDR1 and CDR2 (germline): SGHRS, YFSETQ. The CDR3 length is 14 residues. The CDR3 is CASSILAAQYEQYF. In DNA form, the CDR3 reads TGCGCCAGCAGCATCCTAGCGGCTCAGTACGAGCAGTACTTC.

The V gene is TRBV10-3, the J gene TRBJ2-7; TRBD2 matches 8 bases. This CDR3 is 14 amino acids long. The germline V gene has CDR1 ENHRY and CDR2 SYGVKD. Trimming at V came to 8 bases and at J to 4 bases, leaving 10 bases not matched to a gene. CDR3 region: CAISTGGGSYEQYF. The DNA for the CDR3 is TGTGCCATCTCCACGGGGGGGGGCTCTTACGAGCAGTACTTC.

This clone was counted a single time. The V gene is TRBV19, the J gene TRBJ2-1; TRBD2 agrees at 12 bases. With V trimmed by 6 bases and J by 4 bases, 7 bases remained unmatched. Germline-derived CDR1 and CDR2 are LNHDA and SQIVND (reference sequence). This CDR3 spans 16 amino acids. CDR3 residues: CASRLLAGGLYNEQFF. For the CDR3, the DNA is TGTGCCAGTAGGCTCCTAGCGGGAGGGCTATACAATGAGCAGTTCTTC.

This sequence joins TRBV4-1 and TRBJ2-1; 8 positions agree with TRBD1. CDR1 MGHRA and CDR2 YSYEKL come from the germline V gene. The ends lost 0 bases at V and 7 bases at J; junction bases unmatched: 11. This CDR3 region has 17 residues. The chain's CDR3 is CASSQDLVRGRLNEQFF. The CDR3 DNA is TGCGCCAGCAGCCAAGATCTAGTCAGGGGGCGCCTGAATGAGCAGTTCTTC.

The CDR3 is CASSPVGAGEMGTQYF. CDR3 nucleotides: TGTGCCAGCAGCCCGGTAGGCGCGGGGGAAATGGGGACCCAGTACTTC. This rearrangement joins TRBV13 to TRBJ2-5, with 7 positions matching TRBD2. Germline CDR1 is PRHDT and CDR2 is FYEKMQ (reference sequence). The ends lost 5 bases at V and 7 bases at J; junction bases unmatched: 16. The CDR3 loop spans 16 amino acids.

The gene calls are TRBV30 and TRBJ2-3; unclear D gene. Germline V gene lookup returns CDR1 GTSNPN and CDR2 SVGIG (reference sequence). The CDR3 extends over 12 amino acids. Trimming pared 5 bases from V and 0 bases from J, leaving 6 bases between. Here the CDR3 reads CAWRVSTDTQYF. The CDR3 nucleotides are TGTGCCTGGCGGGTTAGCACAGATACGCAGTATTTT.